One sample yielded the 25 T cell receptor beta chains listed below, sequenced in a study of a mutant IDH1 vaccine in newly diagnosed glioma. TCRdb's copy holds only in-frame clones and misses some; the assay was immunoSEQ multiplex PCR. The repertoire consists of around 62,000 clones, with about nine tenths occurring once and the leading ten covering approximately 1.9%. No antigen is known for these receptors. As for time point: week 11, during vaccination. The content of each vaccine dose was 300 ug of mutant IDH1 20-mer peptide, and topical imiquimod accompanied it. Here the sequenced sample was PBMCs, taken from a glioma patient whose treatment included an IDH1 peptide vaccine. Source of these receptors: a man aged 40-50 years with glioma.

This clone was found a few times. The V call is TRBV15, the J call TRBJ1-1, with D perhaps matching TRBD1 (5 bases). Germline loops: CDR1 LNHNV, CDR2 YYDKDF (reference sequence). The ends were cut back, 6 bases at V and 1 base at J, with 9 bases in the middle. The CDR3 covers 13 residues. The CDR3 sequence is CATSITGNTEAFF. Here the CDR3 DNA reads TGTGCCACCAGTATAACAGGGAACACTGAAGCTTTCTTT.

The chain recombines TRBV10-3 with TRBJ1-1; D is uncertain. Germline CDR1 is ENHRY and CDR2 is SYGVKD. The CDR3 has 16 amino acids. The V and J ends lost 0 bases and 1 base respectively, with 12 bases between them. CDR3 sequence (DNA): TGTGCCATCAGTGAGTCGTGGCAGTCCGGGAACACTGAAGCTTTCTTT. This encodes CAISESWQSGNTEAFF.

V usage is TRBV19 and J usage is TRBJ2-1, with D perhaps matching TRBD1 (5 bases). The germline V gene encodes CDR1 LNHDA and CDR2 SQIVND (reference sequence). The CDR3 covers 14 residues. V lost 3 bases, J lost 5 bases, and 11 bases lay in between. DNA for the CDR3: TGTGCCAGTAGTATCAACAGGTTAAACAATGAGCAGTTCTTC. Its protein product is CASSINRLNNEQFF.

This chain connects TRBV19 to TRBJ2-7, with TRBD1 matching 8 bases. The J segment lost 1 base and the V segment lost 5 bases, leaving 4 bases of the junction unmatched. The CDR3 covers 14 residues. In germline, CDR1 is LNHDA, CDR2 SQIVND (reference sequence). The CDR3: CASSPGTGSYEQYF. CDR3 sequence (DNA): TGTGCCAGTAGTCCCGGGACAGGTTCCTACGAGCAGTACTTC.

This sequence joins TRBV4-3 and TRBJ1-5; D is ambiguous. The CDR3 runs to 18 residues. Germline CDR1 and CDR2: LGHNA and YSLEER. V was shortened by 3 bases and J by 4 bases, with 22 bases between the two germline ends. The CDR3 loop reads CASSQGYNWAALNQPQHF. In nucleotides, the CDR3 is TGCGCCAGCAGCCAGGGGTATAACTGGGCAGCACTAAATCAGCCCCAGCATTTT.

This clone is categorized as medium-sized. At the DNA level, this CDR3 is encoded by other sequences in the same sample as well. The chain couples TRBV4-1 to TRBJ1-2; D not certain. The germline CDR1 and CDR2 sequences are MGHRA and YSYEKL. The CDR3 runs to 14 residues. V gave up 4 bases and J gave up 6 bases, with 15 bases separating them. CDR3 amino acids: CASSLGLEGDGYTF. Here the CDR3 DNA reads TGCGCCAGCAGCCTGGGGTTGGAAGGCGATGGCTACACCTTC.

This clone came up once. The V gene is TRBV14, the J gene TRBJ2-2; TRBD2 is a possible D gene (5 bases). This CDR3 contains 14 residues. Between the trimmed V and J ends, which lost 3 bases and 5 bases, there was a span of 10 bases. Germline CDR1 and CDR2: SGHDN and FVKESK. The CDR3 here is CASSQKRRTGELFF. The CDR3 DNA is TGTGCCAGCAGCCAGAAGAGGAGGACCGGGGAGCTGTTTTTT.

The CDR3 protein is CASSLLQGLHGNTIYF. The CDR3 DNA is TGTGCCAGCAGCTTGCTACAGGGTCTTCATGGAAACACCATATATTTT. The chain couples TRBV7-2 to TRBJ1-3; D is possibly TRBD1 (6 bases). The length of the CDR3 is 16 residues. V shed 3 bases and J shed 3 bases, with 15 bases lying between them. From germline, CDR1 is SGHTA and CDR2 FQGNSA.

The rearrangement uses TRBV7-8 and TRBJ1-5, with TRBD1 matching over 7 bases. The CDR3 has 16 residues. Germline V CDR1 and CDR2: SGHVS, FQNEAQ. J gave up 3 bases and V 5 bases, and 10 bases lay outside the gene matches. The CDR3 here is CASSPRGGFSNQPQHF. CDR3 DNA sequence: TGTGCCAGCAGCCCCAGGGGGGGCTTCTCCAATCAGCCCCAGCATTTT.

The CDR3 loop reads CASAPLSRYTGELFF. In DNA form, the CDR3 reads TGTGCCAGCGCCCCTCTAAGCAGATACACCGGGGAGCTGTTTTTT. The chain recombines TRBV25-1 with TRBJ2-2; no clear D. CDR1 MGHDK and CDR2 SYGVNS come from the germline V gene. Trimming took off 8 bases at V and 3 bases at J, with 16 bases between the two ends. The CDR3 covers 15 residues.

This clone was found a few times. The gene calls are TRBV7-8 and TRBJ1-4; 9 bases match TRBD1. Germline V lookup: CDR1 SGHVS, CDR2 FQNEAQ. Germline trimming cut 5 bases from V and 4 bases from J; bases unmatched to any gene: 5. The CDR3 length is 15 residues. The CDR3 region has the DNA TGTGCCAGCAGCCTAGGGACAGGGCATAATGAAAAACTGTTTTTT. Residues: CASSLGTGHNEKLFF.

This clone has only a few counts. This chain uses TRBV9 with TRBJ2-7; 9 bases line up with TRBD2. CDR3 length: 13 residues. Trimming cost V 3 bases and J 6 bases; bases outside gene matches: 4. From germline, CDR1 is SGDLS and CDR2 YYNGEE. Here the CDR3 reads CASSDSGSSEQYF. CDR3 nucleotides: TGTGCCAGCAGCGATAGCGGGAGTAGCGAGCAGTACTTC.

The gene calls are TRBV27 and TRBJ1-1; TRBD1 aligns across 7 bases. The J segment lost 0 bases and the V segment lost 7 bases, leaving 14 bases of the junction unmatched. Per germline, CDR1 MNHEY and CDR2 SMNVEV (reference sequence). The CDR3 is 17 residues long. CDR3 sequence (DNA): TGTGCCAGCAAATACAGGGGCTTACGAGGTATGAACACTGAAGCTTTCTTT. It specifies CASKYRGLRGMNTEAFF.

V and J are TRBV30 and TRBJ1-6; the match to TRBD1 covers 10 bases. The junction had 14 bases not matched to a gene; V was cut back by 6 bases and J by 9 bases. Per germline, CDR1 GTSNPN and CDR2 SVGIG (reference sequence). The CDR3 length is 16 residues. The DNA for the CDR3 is TGTGCCTGCATTGATTTGAGACAGGGGGCTTCTTCACCCCTCCACTTT. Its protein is CACIDLRQGASSPLHF.

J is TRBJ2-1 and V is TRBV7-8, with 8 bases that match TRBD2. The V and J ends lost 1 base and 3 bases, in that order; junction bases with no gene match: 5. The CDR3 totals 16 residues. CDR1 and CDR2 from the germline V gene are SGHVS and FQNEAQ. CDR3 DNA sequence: TGTGCCAGCAGCTTAGTTGGGACTAGTTTCTACAATGAGCAGTTCTTC. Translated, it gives CASSLVGTSFYNEQFF.

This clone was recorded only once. CDR3 residues: CASSIQGTGGYTF. The CDR3 nucleotides are TGTGCCAGCAGCATACAGGGGACGGGAGGCTACACCTTC. This rearrangement joins TRBV6-4 to TRBJ1-2, with 7 bases matching TRBD1. J lost 8 bases, V lost 6 bases, and 9 bases had no gene match. Germline V gene data show CDR1 as MRHNA and CDR2 as SNTAGT. The CDR3 totals 13 residues.

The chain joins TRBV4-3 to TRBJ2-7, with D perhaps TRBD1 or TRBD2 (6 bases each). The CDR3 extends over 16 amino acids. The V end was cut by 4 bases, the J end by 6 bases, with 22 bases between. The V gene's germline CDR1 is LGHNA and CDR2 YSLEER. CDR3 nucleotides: TGCGCCAGCAGCCTGGATCGTTTAGGGGGGCGCCTCGAGCAGTACTTC. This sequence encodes CASSLDRLGGRLEQYF.

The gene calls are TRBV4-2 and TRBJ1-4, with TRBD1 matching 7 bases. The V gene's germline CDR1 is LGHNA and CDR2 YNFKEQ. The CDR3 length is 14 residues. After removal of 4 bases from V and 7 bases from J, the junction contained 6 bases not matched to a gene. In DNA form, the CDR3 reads TGTGCCAGCAGCCCAGGGGGGCAGATTGAAAAACTGTTTTTT. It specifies CASSPGGQIEKLFF.

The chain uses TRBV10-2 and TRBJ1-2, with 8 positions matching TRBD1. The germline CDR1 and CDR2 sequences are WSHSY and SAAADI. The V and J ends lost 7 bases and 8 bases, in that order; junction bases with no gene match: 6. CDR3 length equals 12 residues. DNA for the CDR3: TGCGCCAGCAAGCCAGGGGGCGAAGGCTACACCTTC. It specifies CASKPGGEGYTF.

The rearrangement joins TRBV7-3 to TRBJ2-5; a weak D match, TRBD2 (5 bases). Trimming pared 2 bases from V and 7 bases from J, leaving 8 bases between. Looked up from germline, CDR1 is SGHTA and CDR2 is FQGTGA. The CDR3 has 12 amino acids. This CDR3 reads CASSLARGTQYF. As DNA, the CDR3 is TGTGCCAGCAGCTTAGCCCGGGGGACCCAGTACTTC.

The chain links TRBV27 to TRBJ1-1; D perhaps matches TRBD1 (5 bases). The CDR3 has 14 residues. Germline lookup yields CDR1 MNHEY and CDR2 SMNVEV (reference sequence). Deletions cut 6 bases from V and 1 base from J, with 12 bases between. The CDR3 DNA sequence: TGTGCCAGCAGCCCCACAGGCGGGAACACTGAAGCTTTCTTT. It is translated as CASSPTGGNTEAFF.

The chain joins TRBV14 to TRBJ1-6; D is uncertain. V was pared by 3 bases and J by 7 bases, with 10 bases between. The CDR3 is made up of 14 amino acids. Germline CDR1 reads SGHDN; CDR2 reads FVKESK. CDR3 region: CASSQGIRNSPLHF. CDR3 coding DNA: TGTGCCAGCAGCCAGGGTATAAGGAATTCACCCCTCCACTTT.

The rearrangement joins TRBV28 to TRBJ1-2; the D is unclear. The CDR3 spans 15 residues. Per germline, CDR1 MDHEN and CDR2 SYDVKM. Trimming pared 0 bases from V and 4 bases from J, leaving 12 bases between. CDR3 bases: TGTGCCAGCAGTTTATGGATGGACGGCTCCTATGGCTACACCTTC. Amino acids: CASSLWMDGSYGYTF.

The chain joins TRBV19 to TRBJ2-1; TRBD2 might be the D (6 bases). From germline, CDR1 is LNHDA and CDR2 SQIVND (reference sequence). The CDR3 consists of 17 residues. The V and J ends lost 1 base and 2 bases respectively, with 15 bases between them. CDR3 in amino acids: CASSIGGGVGPYNEQFF. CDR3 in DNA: TGTGCCAGTAGTATAGGTGGAGGGGTCGGACCCTACAATGAGCAGTTCTTC.

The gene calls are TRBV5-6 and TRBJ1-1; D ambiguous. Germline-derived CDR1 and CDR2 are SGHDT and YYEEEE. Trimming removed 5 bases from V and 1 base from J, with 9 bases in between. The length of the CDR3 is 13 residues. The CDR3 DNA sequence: TGTGCCAGCAGAGTCCGGCGGAACACTGAAGCTTTCTTT. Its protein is CASRVRRNTEAFF. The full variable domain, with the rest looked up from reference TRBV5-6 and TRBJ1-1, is DAGVTQSPTHLIKTRGQQVTLRCSPKSGHDTVSWYQQALGQGPQFIFQYYEEEERQRGNFPDRFSGHQFPNYSSELNVNALLLGDSALYLCASRVRRNTEAFFGQGTRLTVV.